Below are 23 T cell receptor beta chains sequenced from a single sample in a study of STAT3 mutations in large granular lymphocyte leukemia. Study-wide results and limits: At least one immunodominant TCR beta clonotype appeared in every T-cell large granular lymphocyte leukemia patient.

Sequencing was performed with immunoSEQ multiplex PCR; in TCRdb, only in-frame clones are kept and a portion is missing. The sample lists approximately 15,000 clones, around nine tenths occurring once. These receptors have no known antigen. Input material: peripheral blood mononuclear cells. The receptor source for this set is a woman aged 50 to 65 with T-cell large granular lymphocyte leukemia. Some clones in this sample may be carry-over from other donors' samples.

V usage is TRBV5-1 and J usage is TRBJ2-2; D remains ambiguous. Germline CDR1 is SGHRS and CDR2 is YFSETQ. This CDR3 comprises 12 residues. V lost 3 bases and J 7 bases, leaving 7 bases between the germline ends. CDR3 DNA sequence: TGCGCCAGCAGCTGGATGAGCGGGGAGCTGTTTTTT. Translating gives CASSWMSGELFF.

This rearrangement joins TRBV9 to TRBJ2-1, with TRBD2 matching over 13 bases. The length of the CDR3 is 16 residues. CDR1 and CDR2 from the germline V gene are SGDLS and YYNGEE. V was clipped by 0 bases and J by 5 bases; unmatched bases: 2. The CDR3 DNA sequence: TGTGCCAGCAGCGTAGGGGGACTAGCGGGGAACAATGAGCAGTTCTTC. Protein product: CASSVGGLAGNNEQFF.

This clone was seen a single time. The rearrangement joins TRBV18 to TRBJ2-7; D is perhaps TRBD1 (5 bases). Per the germline V gene, CDR1 is KGHSH and CDR2 is LQKENI. The CDR3 is 13 residues long. The germline V and J ends were trimmed by 6 bases and 3 bases, with 12 bases remaining between them. The CDR3 DNA follows: TGTGCCAGCTCCCAGGGCAGTTTCTACGAGCAGTACTTC. Amino acid sequence: CASSQGSFYEQYF.

V is TRBV28 and J is TRBJ1-4, with D possibly TRBD1 on 5 matching bases. Trimming took off 7 bases at V and 4 bases at J, with 16 bases between the two ends. This CDR3 is built from 15 residues. CDR1 is MDHEN and CDR2 is SYDVKM in the germline V gene. CDR3: CASKAWGDGNEKLFF. The CDR3 region has the DNA TGTGCCAGCAAGGCTTGGGGGGATGGTAATGAAAAACTGTTTTTT.

V gene TRBV18 combines with J gene TRBJ2-5, with no clear D. Germline CDR1 and CDR2: KGHSH and LQKENI. V gave up 8 bases and J gave up 4 bases, with 14 bases separating them. CDR3 length equals 13 residues. CDR3 sequence reads: CASQSGPLETQYF. The DNA for the CDR3 is TGTGCCAGCCAATCCGGGCCGCTAGAGACCCAGTACTTC.

This clone was observed a single time. The rearrangement links TRBV6-5 to TRBJ1-2, with unresolved D. The CDR3 is 15 residues long. Germline V CDR1 and CDR2: MNHEY, SVGAGI. V lost 4 bases to trimming and J lost 3 bases, with 15 bases between them. CDR3 in amino acids: CASSSQAKAHYGYTF. In DNA, the CDR3 is TGTGCCAGCAGTTCCCAGGCGAAGGCCCACTATGGCTACACCTTC.

This rearrangement joins TRBV5-4 to TRBJ2-1, with 7 bases matching TRBD2. V lost 2 bases and J lost 1; bases outside the gene matches: 9. The CDR3 has 17 residues. Per germline, CDR1 SGHNT and CDR2 YYREEE (reference sequence). CDR3 coding DNA: TGTGCCAGCAGCTTACCCGGGACTATAGCATCCTACAATGAGCAGTTCTTC. Translated: CASSLPGTIASYNEQFF.

The CDR3 coding sequence is TGCAGTGCTAGAGTAGTCAATGAGCAGTTCTTC. This codes for CSARVVNEQFF. The chain carries TRBV20-1 and TRBJ2-1, with D uncertain. Germline V gives CDR1 DFQATT, CDR2 SNEGSKA (reference sequence). Trimming removed 1 base at V and 6 bases at J, with 4 bases between. The length of the CDR3 is 11 residues.

The chain is built from TRBV5-6 and TRBJ2-5; D ambiguous. V lost 4 bases, J lost 4 bases, and 8 bases lay in between. CDR1 is SGHDT and CDR2 is YYEEEE in the germline V gene. The CDR3 extends over 12 amino acids. CDR3 amino acids: CASSPVGETQYF. The CDR3 DNA reads as TGTGCCAGCAGCCCAGTCGGAGAGACCCAGTACTTC. The variable domain in full, with the rest retrieved from reference TRBV5-6 and TRBJ2-5, is DAGVTQSPTHLIKTRGQQVTLRCSPKSGHDTVSWYQQALGQGPQFIFQYYEEEERQRGNFPDRFSGHQFPNYSSELNVNALLLGDSALYLCASSPVGETQYFGPGTRLLVL.

The V call is TRBV2, the J call TRBJ2-7; TRBD1 might be the D (6 bases). Germline loops: CDR1 SNHLY, CDR2 FYNNEI. CDR3 length: 15 amino acids. V was trimmed by 6 bases and J by 2 bases, leaving 17 bases between them. In DNA, the CDR3 is TGTGCCAGCAGGGCGGAAACAGGGCCAACCTACGAGCAGTACTTC. As protein: CASRAETGPTYEQYF.

The V gene is TRBV27, the J gene TRBJ2-7; the D is unclear. Trimming took 5 bases from V and 5 from J, leaving 13 bases between them. CDR3 length: 13 residues. Germline V gives CDR1 MNHEY, CDR2 SMNVEV (reference sequence). The CDR3 DNA reads TGTGCCAGCAGTCCCAGACCCGGCAACGAGCAGTACTTC. Protein product: CASSPRPGNEQYF.

The rearrangement uses TRBV5-8 and TRBJ1-5, with TRBD1 matching over 7 bases. With 0 bases clipped from V and 0 bases from J, the junction kept 6 bases outside the gene matches. Germline loops: CDR1 SGHTS, CDR2 YDEGEE. The CDR3 length is 17 residues. CDR3 bases: TGTGCCAGCAGCTTGGGTGGACAGGCCTATAGCAATCAGCCCCAGCATTTT. The encoded protein is CASSLGGQAYSNQPQHF.

The chain employs TRBV29-1 and TRBJ2-1; perhaps TRBD2 as D (5 bases). V was pared by 6 bases and J by 0 bases, with 9 bases between. The CDR3 covers 13 residues. CDR1 is SQVTM, CDR2 ANQGSEA, per germline. The CDR3: CSVGESSYNEQFF. CDR3 sequence (DNA): TGCAGCGTCGGGGAGAGCTCCTACAATGAGCAGTTCTTC.

V and J are TRBV7-9 and TRBJ2-1, with D uncertain. Germline CDR1 and CDR2: SEHNR and FQNEAQ (reference sequence). With 1 base removed from V and 9 bases from J, the gap between germline ends came to 13 bases. This CDR3 has 14 residues. CDR3 in amino acids: CASSLVMKGSEQFF. CDR3 in DNA: TGTGCCAGCAGCTTAGTAATGAAAGGTAGTGAGCAGTTCTTC.

This chain connects TRBV18 to TRBJ1-1; no definite D call. CDR1 is KGHSH and CDR2 is LQKENI in the germline V gene. This CDR3 has 16 amino acids. Trimming shortened V by 2 bases and J by 0 bases, and 13 bases separated the two germline ends. The CDR3 coding sequence is TGTGCCAGCTCACCAGGGGTTTACAAAATGAACACTGAAGCTTTCTTT. This gives the protein CASSPGVYKMNTEAFF. Based on the CDR3 plus reference TRBV18 and TRBJ1-1, the full variable domain is NAGVMQNPRHLVRRRGQEARLRCSPMKGHSHVYWYRQLPEEGLKFMVYLQKENIIDESGMPKERFSAEFPKEGPSILRIQQVVRGDSAAYFCASSPGVYKMNTEAFFGQGTRLTVV.

This clone was picked up one time. This rearrangement joins TRBV7-2 to TRBJ2-1; D is unresolved. The V gene lost 7 bases and the J gene lost 0 bases, with 7 bases spanning the gap. Germline loops: CDR1 SGHTA, CDR2 FQGNSA. The CDR3 consists of 13 residues. The CDR3 DNA is TGTGCCAGCACCAGGAGCTCCTACAATGAGCAGTTCTTC. Its protein product is CASTRSSYNEQFF. Drawing the rest from reference TRBV7-2 and TRBJ2-1, the complete variable domain is GAGVSQSPSNKVTEKGKDVELRCDPISGHTALYWYRQSLGQGLEFLIYFQGNSAPDKSGLPSDRFSAERTGGSVSTLTIQRTQQEDSAVYLCASTRSSYNEQFFGPGTRLTVL.

The chain has TRBV7-3 and TRBJ2-3, with 7 positions matching TRBD2. The CDR3 is 15 amino acids. CDR1 and CDR2 from the germline V gene are SGHTA and FQGTGA. After removal of 2 bases from V and 1 base from J, the junction contained 3 bases not matched to a gene. As DNA, the CDR3 is TGTGCCAGCAGCTTAGGGGGGGGTGGCACAGATACGCAGTATTTT. Its protein product is CASSLGGGGTDTQYF.

This clone showed up just once. This chain links TRBV6-5 with TRBJ2-1; 10 bases agree with TRBD2. Germline CDR1 MNHEY, CDR2 SVGAGI. Unmatched junction bases numbered 7, after V lost 4 bases and J lost 10 bases. CDR3 size: 14 residues. This chain's CDR3 is CASSLSGRAGEQFF. The CDR3 DNA is TGTGCCAGCAGTTTGAGCGGGAGGGCCGGCGAGCAGTTCTTC.

This rearrangement joins TRBV5-1 to TRBJ2-7; 11 bases are shared with TRBD2. CDR3 length: 17 amino acids. V lost 1 base and J lost 6; bases outside the gene matches: 12. Germline lookup yields CDR1 SGHRS and CDR2 YFSETQ. The CDR3 DNA is TGCGCCAGCAGCTTGAGGGAAACTAGCGGGAGACGGACCGAGCAGTACTTC. It specifies CASSLRETSGRRTEQYF.

V gene TRBV29-1 combines with J gene TRBJ1-2; no firm D call. With 1 base removed from V and 4 bases from J, the gap between germline ends came to 7 bases. This CDR3 comprises 12 residues. Germline CDR1 is SQVTM and CDR2 is ANQGSEA. The CDR3 sequence is CSVEGIGYGYTF. CDR3 DNA sequence: TGCAGCGTTGAAGGGATAGGCTATGGCTACACCTTC.

V gene TRBV28 combines with J gene TRBJ1-2; weak D call: TRBD1 (5 bases). Trimming stripped 7 bases from V and 1 base from J, with 13 bases between. Germline V CDR1 and CDR2: MDHEN, SYDVKM. The CDR3 runs to 14 residues. This CDR3 is CASKAGPVNYGYTF. The DNA of the CDR3 is TGTGCCAGCAAGGCAGGGCCTGTTAACTATGGCTACACCTTC.

This chain joins TRBV11-2 and TRBJ2-4; D may be TRBD1 or TRBD2 (6 bases each). CDR1 SGHAT and CDR2 FQNNGV come from the germline V gene. V was shortened by 1 base and J by 0 bases, with 10 bases between the two germline ends. This CDR3 spans 16 amino acids. The CDR3 DNA is TGTGCCAGCAGCTTAGGGGGGGCTCTAGCCAAAAACATTCAGTACTTC. Protein: CASSLGGALAKNIQYF.

The chain joins TRBV5-1 to TRBJ2-1, with D unclear. Per germline, CDR1 SGHRS and CDR2 YFSETQ. The V end was cut by 1 base, the J end by 0 bases, with 17 bases between. The CDR3 length is 18 residues. CDR3 nucleotide sequence: TGCGCCAGCAGCTTGTTGCGCAACGAGAGGAGCTCCTACAATGAGCAGTTCTTC. Protein: CASSLLRNERSSYNEQFF.